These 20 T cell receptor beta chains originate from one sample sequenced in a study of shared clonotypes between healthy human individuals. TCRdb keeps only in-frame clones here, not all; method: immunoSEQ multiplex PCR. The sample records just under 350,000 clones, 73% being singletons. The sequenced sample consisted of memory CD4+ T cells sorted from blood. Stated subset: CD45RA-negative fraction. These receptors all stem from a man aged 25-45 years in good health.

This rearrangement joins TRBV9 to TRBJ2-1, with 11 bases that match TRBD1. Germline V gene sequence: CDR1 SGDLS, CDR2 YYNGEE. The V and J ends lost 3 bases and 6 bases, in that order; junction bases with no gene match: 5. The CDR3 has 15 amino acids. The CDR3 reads CASSARTGGLNEQFF. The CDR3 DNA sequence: TGTGCCAGCAGCGCAAGGACAGGGGGCCTCAATGAGCAGTTCTTC.

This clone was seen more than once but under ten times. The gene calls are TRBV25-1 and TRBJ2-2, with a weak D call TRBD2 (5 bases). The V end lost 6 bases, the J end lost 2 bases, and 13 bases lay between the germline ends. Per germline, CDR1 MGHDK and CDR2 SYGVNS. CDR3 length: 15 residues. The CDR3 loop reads CASSDGRGNTGELFF. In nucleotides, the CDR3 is TGTGCCAGCAGCGATGGGAGAGGTAACACCGGGGAGCTGTTTTTT.

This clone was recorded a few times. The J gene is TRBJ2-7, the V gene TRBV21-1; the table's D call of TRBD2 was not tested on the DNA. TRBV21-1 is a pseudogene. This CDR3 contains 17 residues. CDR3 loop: CASSKENSLAPAYEQYF. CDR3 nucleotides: TGTGCCAGCAGCAAAGAAAACAGTCTAGCGCCCGCCTACGAGCAGTACTTC.

The CDR3 bases are TGTGCCAGCAGGAGACCGGGACTAGCCTACGAGCAGTACTTC. Encoded protein: CASRRPGLAYEQYF. This chain joins TRBV11-2 and TRBJ2-7; 8 bases are shared with TRBD2. The V gene's germline CDR1 is SGHAT and CDR2 FQNNGV. The CDR3 loop spans 14 amino acids. Unmatched junction bases numbered 6, after V lost 6 bases and J lost 2 bases. The full variable domain, with the rest looked up from reference TRBV11-2 and TRBJ2-7, is EAGVAQSPRYKIIEKRQSVAFWCNPISGHATLYWYQQILGQGPKLLIQFQNNGVVDDSQLPKDRFSAERLKGVDSTLKIQPAKLEDSAVYLCASRRPGLAYEQYFGPGTRLTVT.

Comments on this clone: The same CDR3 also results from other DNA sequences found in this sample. This CDR3 is CASSLGTGNTGELFF. The CDR3 nucleotides read TGTGCCAGCAGCTTAGGGACAGGGAACACCGGGGAGCTGTTTTTT. The genes are TRBV7-6 and TRBJ2-2; TRBD1 matches 7 bases. CDR1 and CDR2 from the germline V gene are SGHVS and FNYEAQ. The J segment lost 1 base and the V segment lost 1 base, leaving 0 bases of the junction unmatched. The CDR3 covers 15 residues.

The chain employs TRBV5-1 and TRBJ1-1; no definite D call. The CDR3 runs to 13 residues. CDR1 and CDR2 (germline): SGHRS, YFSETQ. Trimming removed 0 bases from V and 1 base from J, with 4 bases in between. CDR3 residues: CASSLVANTEAFF. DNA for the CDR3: TGCGCCAGCAGCTTGGTTGCGAACACTGAAGCTTTCTTT.

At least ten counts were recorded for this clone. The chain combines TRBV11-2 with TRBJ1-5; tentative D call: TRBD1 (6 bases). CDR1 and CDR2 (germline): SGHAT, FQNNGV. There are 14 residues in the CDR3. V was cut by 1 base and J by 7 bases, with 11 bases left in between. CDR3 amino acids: CASSLAGGWQPQHF. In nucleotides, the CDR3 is TGTGCCAGCAGCTTAGCCGGGGGCTGGCAGCCCCAGCATTTT.

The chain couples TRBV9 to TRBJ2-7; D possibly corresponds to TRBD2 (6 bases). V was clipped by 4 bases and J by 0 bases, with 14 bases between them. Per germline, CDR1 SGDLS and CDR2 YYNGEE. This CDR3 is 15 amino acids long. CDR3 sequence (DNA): TGTGCCAGCAGCCCGGGGGTAGCGAGCTCCTACGAGCAGTACTTC. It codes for CASSPGVASSYEQYF.

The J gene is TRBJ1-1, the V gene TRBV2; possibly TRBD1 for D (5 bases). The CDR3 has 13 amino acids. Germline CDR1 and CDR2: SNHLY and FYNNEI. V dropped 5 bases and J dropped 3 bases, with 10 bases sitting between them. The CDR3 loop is CASSSQGDTEAFF. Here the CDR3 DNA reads TGTGCCAGCAGTTCCCAGGGAGACACTGAAGCTTTCTTT.

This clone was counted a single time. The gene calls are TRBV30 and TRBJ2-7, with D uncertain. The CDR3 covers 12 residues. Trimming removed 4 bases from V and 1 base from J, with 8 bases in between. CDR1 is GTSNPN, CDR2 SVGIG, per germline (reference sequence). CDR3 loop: CAWTDGSYEQYF. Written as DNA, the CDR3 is TGTGCCTGGACGGACGGTTCCTACGAGCAGTACTTC.

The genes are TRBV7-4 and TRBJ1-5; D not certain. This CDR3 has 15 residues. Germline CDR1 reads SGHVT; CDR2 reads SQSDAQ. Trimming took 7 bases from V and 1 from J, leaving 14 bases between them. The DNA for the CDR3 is TGTGCCAGCACCCTCAAGGTCCGGAGCAATCAGCCCCAGCATTTT. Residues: CASTLKVRSNQPQHF.

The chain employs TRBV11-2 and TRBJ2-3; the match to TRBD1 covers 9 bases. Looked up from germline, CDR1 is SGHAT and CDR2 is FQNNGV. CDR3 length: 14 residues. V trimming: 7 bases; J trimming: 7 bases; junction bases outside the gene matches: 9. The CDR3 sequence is CASKSGQGRHTQYF. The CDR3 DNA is TGTGCCAGCAAATCGGGACAGGGACGACATACGCAGTATTTT. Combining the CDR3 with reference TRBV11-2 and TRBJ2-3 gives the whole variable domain EAGVAQSPRYKIIEKRQSVAFWCNPISGHATLYWYQQILGQGPKLLIQFQNNGVVDDSQLPKDRFSAERLKGVDSTLKIQPAKLEDSAVYLCASKSGQGRHTQYFGPGTRLTVL.

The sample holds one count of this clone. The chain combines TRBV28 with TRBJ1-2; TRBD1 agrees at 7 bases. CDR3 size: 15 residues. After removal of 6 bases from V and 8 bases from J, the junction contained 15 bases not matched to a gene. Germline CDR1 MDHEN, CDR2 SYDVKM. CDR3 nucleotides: TGTGCCAGCAGGAGAACCTGGACAGGAGACGGCGGCTACACCTTC. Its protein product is CASRRTWTGDGGYTF.

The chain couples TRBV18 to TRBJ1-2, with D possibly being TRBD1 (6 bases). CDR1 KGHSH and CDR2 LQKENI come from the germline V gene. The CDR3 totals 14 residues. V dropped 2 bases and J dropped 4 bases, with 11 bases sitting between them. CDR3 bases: TGTGCCAGCTCACCAGGGGGCTCTACCTATGGCTACACCTTC. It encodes CASSPGGSTYGYTF.

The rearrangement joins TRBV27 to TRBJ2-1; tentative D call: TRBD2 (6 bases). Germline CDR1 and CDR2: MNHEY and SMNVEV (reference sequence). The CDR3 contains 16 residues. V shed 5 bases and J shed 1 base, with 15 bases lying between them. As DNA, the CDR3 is TGTGCCAGCAGTCCTACTAGCTTCAGTTCCTACAATGAGCAGTTCTTC. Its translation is CASSPTSFSSYNEQFF.

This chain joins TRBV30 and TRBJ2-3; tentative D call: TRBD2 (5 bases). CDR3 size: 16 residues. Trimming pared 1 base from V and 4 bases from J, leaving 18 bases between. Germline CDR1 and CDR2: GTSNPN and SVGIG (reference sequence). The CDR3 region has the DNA TGTGCCTGGAGTGGCGAGGGCAGCCTGATTTCAGATACGCAGTATTTT. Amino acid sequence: CAWSGEGSLISDTQYF.

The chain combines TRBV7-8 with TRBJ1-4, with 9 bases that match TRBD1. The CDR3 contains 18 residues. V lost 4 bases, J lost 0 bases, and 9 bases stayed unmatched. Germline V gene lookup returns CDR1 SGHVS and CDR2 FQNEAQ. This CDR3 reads CASSSLQGAPTTNEKLFF. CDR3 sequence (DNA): TGTGCCAGCAGCTCACTACAGGGGGCGCCCACAACTAATGAAAAACTGTTTTTT.

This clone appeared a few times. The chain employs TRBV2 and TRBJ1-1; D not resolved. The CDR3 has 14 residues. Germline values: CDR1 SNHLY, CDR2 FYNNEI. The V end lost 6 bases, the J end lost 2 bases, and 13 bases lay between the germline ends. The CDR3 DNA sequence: TGTGCCAGCAGAGTAGACGGGCGAAACACTGAAGCTTTCTTT. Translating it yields CASRVDGRNTEAFF.

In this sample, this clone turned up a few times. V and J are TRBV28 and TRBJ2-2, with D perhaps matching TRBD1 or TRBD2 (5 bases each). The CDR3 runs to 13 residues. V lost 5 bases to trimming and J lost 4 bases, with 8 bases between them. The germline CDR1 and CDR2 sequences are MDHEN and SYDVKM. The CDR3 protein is CASSRGATGELFF. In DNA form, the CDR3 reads TGTGCCAGCAGTAGAGGGGCCACCGGGGAGCTGTTTTTT.

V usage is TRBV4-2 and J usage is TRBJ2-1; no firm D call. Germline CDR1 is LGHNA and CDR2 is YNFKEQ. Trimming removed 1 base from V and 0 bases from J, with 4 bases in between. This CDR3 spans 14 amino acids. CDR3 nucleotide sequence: TGTGCCAGCAGCCAAGGTAGCTCCTACAATGAGCAGTTCTTC. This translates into CASSQGSSYNEQFF.